These 5 T cell receptor beta chains share one sample of origin, sequenced in a study of blood T cell repertoires in COVID-19. The table came from immunoSEQ multiplex PCR; TCRdb's copy has only in-frame clones and leaves some out. The sample includes around 250,000 clones, approximately 83% seen only once; the top ten take 1.9%. The sample was PBMCs or T cells enriched from blood (not recorded which). The source of these receptors is a woman in her forties or fifties who had recovered from COVID-19.

This sequence joins TRBV28 and TRBJ1-2; 10 nucleotides align to TRBD1. Germline CDR1 reads MDHEN; CDR2 reads SYDVKM. The V segment lost 2 bases and the J segment 4 bases; nucleotides outside the gene matches: 7. The CDR3 runs to 16 residues. The CDR3 sequence is CASSLAGQGLSYGYTF. For the CDR3, the DNA is TGTGCCAGCAGTTTAGCGGGACAGGGGTTGAGCTATGGCTACACCTTC.

J is TRBJ2-3 and V is TRBV10-3; 7 bases are shared with TRBD2. Losses at the gene ends were 4 bases for V and 5 bases for J; bases not matched to a gene: 15. CDR1 and CDR2 (germline): ENHRY, SYGVKD. CDR3 length equals 17 residues. This chain's CDR3 is CAISGPLPTREGDTQYF. The DNA for the CDR3 is TGTGCCATCAGTGGGCCCCTACCGACAAGGGAGGGAGATACGCAGTATTTT.

The chain links TRBV10-3 to TRBJ2-1, with 11 bases identical to TRBD2. The V segment lost 5 bases and the J segment 9 bases; nucleotides outside the gene matches: 6. This CDR3 comprises 14 residues. In germline, CDR1 is ENHRY, CDR2 SYGVKD. CDR3 protein: CAISTSGSLGEQFF. The CDR3 coding sequence is TGTGCCATCAGTACTAGCGGGAGTTTAGGTGAGCAGTTCTTC.

This chain joins TRBV7-9 and TRBJ1-4; D not certain. The ends were cut back, 4 bases at V and 0 bases at J, with 6 bases in the middle. Germline V CDR1 and CDR2: SEHNR, FQNEAQ (reference sequence). This CDR3 is 14 amino acids long. The CDR3 coding sequence is TGTGCCAGCAGCTCGGTGGCAACTAATGAAAAACTGTTTTTT. Translation gives CASSSVATNEKLFF.

This chain links TRBV7-9 with TRBJ2-1; TRBD1 might be the D (6 bases). Trimming cost V 5 bases and J 6 bases, with 26 bases left between them. Germline values: CDR1 SEHNR, CDR2 FQNEAQ (reference sequence). This CDR3 is built from 18 residues. In DNA, the CDR3 is TGTGCCAGCAGCAGTACAGGGTATACCCTTCTTACGGGCAATGAGCAGTTCTTC. Protein: CASSSTGYTLLTGNEQFF.